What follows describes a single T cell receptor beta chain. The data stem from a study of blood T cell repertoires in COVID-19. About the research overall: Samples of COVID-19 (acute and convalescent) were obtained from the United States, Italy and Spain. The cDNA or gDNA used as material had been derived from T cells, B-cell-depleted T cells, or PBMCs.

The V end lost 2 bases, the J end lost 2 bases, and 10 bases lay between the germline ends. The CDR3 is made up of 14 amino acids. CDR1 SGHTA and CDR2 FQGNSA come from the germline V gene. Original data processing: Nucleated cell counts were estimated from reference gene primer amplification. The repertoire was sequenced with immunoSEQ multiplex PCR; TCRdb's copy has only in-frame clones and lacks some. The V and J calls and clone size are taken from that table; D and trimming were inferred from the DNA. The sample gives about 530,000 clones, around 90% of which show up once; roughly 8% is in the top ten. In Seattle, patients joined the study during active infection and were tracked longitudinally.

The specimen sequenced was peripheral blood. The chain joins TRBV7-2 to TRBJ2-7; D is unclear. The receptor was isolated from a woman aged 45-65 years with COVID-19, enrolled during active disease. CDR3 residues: CASSLSLATYEQYF. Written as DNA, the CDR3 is TGTGCCAGCAGCTTAAGTTTGGCAACCTACGAGCAGTACTTC.